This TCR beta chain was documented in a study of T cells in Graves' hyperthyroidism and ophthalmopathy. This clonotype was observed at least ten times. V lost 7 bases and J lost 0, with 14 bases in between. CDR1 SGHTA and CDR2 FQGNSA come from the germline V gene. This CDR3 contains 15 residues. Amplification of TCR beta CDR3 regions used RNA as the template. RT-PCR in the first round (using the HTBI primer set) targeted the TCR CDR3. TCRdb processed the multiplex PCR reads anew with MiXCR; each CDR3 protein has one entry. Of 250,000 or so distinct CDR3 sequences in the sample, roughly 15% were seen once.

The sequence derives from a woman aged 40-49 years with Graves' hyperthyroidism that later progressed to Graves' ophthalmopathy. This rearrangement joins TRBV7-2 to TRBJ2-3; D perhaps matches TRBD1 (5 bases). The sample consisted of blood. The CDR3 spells CASNWWQGSTDTQYF. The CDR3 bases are TGTGCCAGCAATTGGTGGCAGGGAAGCACAGATACGCAGTATTTT. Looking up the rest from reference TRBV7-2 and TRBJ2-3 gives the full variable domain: GAGVSQSPSNKVTEKGKDVELRCDPISGHTALYWYRQSLGQGLEFLIYFQGNSAPDKSGLPSDRFSAERTGGSVSTLTIQRTQQEDSAVYLCASNWWQGSTDTQYFGPGTRLTVL.